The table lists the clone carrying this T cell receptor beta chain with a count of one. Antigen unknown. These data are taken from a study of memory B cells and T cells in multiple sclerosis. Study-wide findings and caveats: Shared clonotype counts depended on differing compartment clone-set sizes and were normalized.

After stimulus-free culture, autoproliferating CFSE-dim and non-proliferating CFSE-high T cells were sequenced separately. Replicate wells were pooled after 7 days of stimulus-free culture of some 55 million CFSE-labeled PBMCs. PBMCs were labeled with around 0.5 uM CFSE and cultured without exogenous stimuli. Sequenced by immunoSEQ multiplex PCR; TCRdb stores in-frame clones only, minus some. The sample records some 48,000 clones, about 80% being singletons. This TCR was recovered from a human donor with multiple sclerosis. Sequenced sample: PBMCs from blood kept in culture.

CDR3 sequence reads: CASSNTGTLDYGYTF. CDR3 DNA: TGTGCCAGCAGTAACACAGGGACATTGGACTATGGCTACACCTTC. This sequence joins TRBV6-5 and TRBJ1-2, with D possibly TRBD1 on 6 matching bases. Between the trimmed V and J ends, which lost 5 bases and 3 bases, there was a span of 16 bases. The CDR3 is 15 residues long. CDR1 and CDR2 (germline): MNHEY, SVGAGI.